The sequence of this T cell receptor (beta chain) was determined in a study of early T cells in non-severe SARS-CoV-2 infection. On the study more broadly: Whole-blood bulk RNA, unsorted, was sequenced, and chains were unpaired.

With respect to this clonotype: The antigen is unknown.

The CDR3 totals 14 residues. From germline, CDR1 is LGHDT and CDR2 YNNKEL (reference sequence). The V gene lost 1 base and the J gene lost 7 bases, with 11 bases spanning the gap. Unique molecular identifiers tagged individual cDNA molecules. TCRdb called the 5' RACE reads again in MiXCR, with one record for every CDR3 protein. Found here are 50,000 to 70,000 distinct CDR3 sequences, 10% of them singletons; the top ten hold 8% to 9%. Study-wide findings and caveats: Missing private and CD4 specificities, VDJdb matching favored anti-spike CD8 responses.

The specimen sequenced was whole blood. The chain has TRBV3-1 and TRBJ1-5; D gene ambiguous. This sequence originates from an adult who was a healthcare worker with PCR-confirmed SARS-CoV-2 infection or an uninfected control (not recorded which). CDR3: CASSQGIEQQPQHF. CDR3 coding DNA: TGTGCCAGCAGCCAAGGGATAGAGCAACAGCCCCAGCATTTT.